This T cell receptor beta chain emerged from a study of cytomegalovirus exposure and HLA in healthy donors. Germline assignment: CDR1 MNHEY and CDR2 SVGAGI. Trimming removed 8 bases from V and 6 bases from J, with 14 bases in between. This CDR3 has 12 amino acids. Broader study findings: Investigators reported 150 to 200 TCR beta chains as tied to cytomegalovirus. As a later analysis showed, a missense DCLRE1C variant was linked to trimming of TCR beta V- and J-genes. Later analysis showed most CMV-associated TCR beta chains appearing HLA-restricted. One cluster of highly shared sequence variants probably arose as a sequencing artifact.

The PCR employed 60 Vbeta primers together with 13 Jbeta primers. Clones were read by immunoSEQ multiplex PCR, and TCRdb kept only the in-frame ones, dropping some. The sample holds some 57,000 clones; approximately 70% are singletons and the top ten take 19%. This clone appeared a few times. Its specificity is not known. The sequence was collected from a woman in her fifties or sixties in good health and CMV-seropositive. Sequenced input: PBMCs. The rearrangement joins TRBV6-5 to TRBJ2-7; TRBD1 might be the D (5 bases). The CDR3, as DNA: TGTGCCAGCGCAACAGGAGACAGCGAGCAGTACTTC. Translated: CASATGDSEQYF.